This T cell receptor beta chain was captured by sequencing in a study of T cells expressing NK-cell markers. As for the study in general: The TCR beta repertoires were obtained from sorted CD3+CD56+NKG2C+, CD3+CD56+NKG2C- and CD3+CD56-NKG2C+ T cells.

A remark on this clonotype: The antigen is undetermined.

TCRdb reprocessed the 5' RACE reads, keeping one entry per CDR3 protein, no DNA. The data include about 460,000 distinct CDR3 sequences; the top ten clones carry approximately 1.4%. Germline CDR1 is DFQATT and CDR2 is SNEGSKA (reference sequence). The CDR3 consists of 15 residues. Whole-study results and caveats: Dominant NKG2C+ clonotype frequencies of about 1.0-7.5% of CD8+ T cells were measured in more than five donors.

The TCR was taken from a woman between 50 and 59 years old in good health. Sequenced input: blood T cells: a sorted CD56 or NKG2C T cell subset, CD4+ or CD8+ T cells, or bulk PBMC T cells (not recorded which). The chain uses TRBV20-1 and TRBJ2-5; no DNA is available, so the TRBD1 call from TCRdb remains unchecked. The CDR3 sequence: CSARGRQGSQETQYF.